This T cell receptor beta chain was found in a study of blood T cell repertoires in COVID-19. Whole-study context: Acute and convalescent COVID-19 samples came from the United States, Italy and Spain. In each case, the material was cDNA or gDNA derived from T cells, B-cell-depleted T cells, or PBMCs.

CDR3 length: 17 residues. Germline V CDR1 and CDR2: SGHRS, YFSETQ. V lost 4 bases and J lost 3; bases outside the gene matches: 9. This table comes from immunoSEQ multiplex PCR, and its TCRdb copy is limited to in-frame clones, with some not included. The sample has roughly 250,000 clones, approximately 91% seen once; the top ten hold approximately 2.6%. While infection was still active, Seattle patients were enrolled and then followed longitudinally. This clone is a singleton in its sample. The origin of this receptor is a person aged 18-35 years with COVID-19, enrolled during active disease. Sequenced sample: peripheral blood. This chain joins TRBV5-1 and TRBJ2-2; 10 bases align to TRBD1. The chain's CDR3 is CASSGSTGGRDTGELFF. For the CDR3, the DNA is TGCGCCAGCAGCGGGTCGACAGGGGGCAGGGACACCGGGGAGCTGTTTTTT. The variable domain in full, with the rest retrieved from reference TRBV5-1 and TRBJ2-2, is KAGVTQTPRYLIKTRGQQVTLSCSPISGHRSVSWYQQTPGQGLQFLFEYFSETQRNKGNFPGRFSGRQFSNSRSEMNVSTLELGDSALYLCASSGSTGGRDTGELFFGEGSRLTVL.